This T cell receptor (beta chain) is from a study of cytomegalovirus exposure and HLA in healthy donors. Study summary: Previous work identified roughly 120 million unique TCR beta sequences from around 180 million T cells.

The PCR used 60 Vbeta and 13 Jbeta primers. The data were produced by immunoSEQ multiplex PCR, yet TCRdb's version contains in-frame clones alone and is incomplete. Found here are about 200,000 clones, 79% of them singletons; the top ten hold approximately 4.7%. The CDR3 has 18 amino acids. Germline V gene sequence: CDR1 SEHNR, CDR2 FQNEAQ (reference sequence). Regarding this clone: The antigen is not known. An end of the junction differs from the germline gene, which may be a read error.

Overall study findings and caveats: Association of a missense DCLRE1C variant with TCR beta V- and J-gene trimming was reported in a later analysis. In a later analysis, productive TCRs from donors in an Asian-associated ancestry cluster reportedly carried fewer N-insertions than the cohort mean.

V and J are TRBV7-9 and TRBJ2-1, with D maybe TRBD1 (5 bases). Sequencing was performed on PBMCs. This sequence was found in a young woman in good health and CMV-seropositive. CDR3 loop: CSSSLVGAQALTYNEQFF. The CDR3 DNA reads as TGTTCCAGCAGCTTGGTAGGGGCACAGGCTTTAACCTACAATGAGCAGTTCTTC.